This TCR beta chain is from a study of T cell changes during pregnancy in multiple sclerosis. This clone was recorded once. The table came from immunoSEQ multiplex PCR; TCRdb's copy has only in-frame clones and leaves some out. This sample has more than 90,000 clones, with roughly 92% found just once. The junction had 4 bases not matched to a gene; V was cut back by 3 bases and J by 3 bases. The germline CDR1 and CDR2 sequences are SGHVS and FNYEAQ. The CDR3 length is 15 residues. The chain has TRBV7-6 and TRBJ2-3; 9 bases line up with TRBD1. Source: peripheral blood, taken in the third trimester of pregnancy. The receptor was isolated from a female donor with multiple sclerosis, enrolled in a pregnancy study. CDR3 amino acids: CASSFYDRGTDTQYF. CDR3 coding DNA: TGTGCCAGCAGCTTTTACGACAGGGGGACAGATACGCAGTATTTT.